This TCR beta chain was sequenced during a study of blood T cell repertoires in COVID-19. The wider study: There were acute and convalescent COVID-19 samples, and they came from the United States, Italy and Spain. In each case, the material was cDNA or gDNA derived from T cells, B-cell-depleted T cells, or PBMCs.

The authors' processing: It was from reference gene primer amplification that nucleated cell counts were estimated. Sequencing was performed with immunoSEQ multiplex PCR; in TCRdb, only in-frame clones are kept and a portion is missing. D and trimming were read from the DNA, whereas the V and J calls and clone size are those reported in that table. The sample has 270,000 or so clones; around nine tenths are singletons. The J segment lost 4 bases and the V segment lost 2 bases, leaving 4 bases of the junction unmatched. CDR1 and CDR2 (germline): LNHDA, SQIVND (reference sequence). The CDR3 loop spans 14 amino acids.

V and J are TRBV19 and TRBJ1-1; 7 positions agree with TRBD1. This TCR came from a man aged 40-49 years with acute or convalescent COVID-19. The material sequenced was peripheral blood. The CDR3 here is CASSIRGQRTEAFF. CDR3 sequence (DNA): TGTGCCAGTAGTATAAGGGGACAGCGCACTGAAGCTTTCTTT.